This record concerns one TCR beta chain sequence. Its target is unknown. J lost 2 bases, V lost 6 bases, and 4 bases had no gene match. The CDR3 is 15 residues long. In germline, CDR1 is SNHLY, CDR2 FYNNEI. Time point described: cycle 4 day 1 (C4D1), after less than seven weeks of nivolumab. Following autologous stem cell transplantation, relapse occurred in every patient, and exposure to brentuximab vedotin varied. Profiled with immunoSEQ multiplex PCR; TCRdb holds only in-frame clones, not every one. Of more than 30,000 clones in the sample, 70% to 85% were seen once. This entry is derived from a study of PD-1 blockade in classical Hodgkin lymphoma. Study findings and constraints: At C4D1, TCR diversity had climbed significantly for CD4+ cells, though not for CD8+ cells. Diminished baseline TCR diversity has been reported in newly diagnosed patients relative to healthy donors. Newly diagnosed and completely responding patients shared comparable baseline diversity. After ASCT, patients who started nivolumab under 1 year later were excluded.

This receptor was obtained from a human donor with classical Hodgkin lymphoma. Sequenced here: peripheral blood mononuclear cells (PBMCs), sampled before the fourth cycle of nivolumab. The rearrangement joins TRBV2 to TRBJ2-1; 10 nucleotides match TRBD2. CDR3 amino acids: CASSLSGGAYNEQFF. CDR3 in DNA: TGTGCCAGCAGCCTCAGCGGGGGGGCCTACAATGAGCAGTTCTTC.